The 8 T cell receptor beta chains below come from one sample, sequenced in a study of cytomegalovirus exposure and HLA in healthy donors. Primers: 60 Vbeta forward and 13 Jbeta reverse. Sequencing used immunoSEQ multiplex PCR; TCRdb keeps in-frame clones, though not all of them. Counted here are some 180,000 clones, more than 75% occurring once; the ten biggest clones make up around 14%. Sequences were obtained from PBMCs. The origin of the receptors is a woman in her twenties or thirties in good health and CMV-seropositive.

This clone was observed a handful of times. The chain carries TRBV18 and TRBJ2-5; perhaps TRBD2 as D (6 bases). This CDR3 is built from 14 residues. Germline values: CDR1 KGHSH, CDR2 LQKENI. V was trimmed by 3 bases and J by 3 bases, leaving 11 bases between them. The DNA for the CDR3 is TGTGCCAGCTCACCCGGGTCTAGCGAAGAGACCCAGTACTTC. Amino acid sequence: CASSPGSSEETQYF.

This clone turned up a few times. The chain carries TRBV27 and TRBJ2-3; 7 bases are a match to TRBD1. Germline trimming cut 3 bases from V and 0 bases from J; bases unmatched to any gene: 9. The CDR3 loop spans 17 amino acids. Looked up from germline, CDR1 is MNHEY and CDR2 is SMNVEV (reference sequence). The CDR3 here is CASSLLGTASSTDTQYF. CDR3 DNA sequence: TGTGCCAGCAGTTTGCTGGGGACAGCCTCTAGCACAGATACGCAGTATTTT.

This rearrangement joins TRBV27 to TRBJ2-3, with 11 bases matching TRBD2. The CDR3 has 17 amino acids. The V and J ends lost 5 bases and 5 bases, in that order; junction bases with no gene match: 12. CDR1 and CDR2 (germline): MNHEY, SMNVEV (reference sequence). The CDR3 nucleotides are TGTGCCAGCAGTCTGGGACTAGCGGAGGCGGATGGAGATACGCAGTATTTT. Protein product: CASSLGLAEADGDTQYF.

CDR3 sequence reads: CASSGQRGGNEQFF. As DNA, the CDR3 is TGCGCCAGCAGTGGACAGCGGGGGGGCAATGAGCAGTTCTTC. The chain joins TRBV10-1 to TRBJ2-1; TRBD2 agrees at 10 bases. The length of the CDR3 is 14 residues. V was pared by 4 bases and J by 6 bases, with 3 bases of the junction left unmatched. Germline V gives CDR1 WNHNN, CDR2 SYGVQD (reference sequence).

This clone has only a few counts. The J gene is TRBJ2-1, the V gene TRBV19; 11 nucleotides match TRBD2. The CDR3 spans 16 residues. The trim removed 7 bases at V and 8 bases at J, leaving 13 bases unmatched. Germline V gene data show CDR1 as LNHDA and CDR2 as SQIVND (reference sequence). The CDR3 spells CASTTSGDAPRDEQFF. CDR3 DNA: TGTGCCAGTACGACTAGCGGGGACGCCCCGAGGGATGAGCAGTTCTTC.

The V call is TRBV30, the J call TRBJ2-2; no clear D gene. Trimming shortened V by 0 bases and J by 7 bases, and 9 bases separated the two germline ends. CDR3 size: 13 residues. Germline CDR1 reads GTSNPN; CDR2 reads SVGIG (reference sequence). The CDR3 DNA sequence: TGTGCCTGGAGTGTACTCGGCGGCGGGGAGCTGTTTTTT. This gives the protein CAWSVLGGGELFF.

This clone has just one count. The CDR3 DNA sequence: TGTGCCAGCAGGGGGGCGGTAGGAACAGATACGCAGTATTTT. The encoded protein is CASRGAVGTDTQYF. The chain links TRBV28 to TRBJ2-3; the D gene is possibly TRBD1 (6 bases). The V gene's germline CDR1 is MDHEN and CDR2 SYDVKM. Between the trimmed V and J ends, which lost 6 bases and 3 bases, there was a span of 13 bases. The CDR3 contains 14 residues. Combining the CDR3 with reference TRBV28 and TRBJ2-3 gives the whole variable domain DVKVTQSSRYLVKRTGEKVFLECVQDMDHENMFWYRQDPGLGLRLIYFSYDVKMKEKGDIPEGYSVSREKKERFSLILESASTNQTSMYLCASRGAVGTDTQYFGPGTRLTVL.

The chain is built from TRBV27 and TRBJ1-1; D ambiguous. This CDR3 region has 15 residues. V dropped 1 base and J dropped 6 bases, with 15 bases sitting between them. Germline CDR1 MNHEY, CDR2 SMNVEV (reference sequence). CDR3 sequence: CASSLYLRAGAEAFF. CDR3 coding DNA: TGTGCCAGCAGTTTATACTTGAGGGCAGGCGCTGAAGCTTTCTTT.